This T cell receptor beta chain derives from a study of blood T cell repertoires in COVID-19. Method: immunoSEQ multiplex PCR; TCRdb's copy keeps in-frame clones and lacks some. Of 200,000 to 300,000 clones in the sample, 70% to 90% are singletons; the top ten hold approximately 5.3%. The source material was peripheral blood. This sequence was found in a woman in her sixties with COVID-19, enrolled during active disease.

The CDR3 protein is CASSLPRDRAVNTEAFF. The CDR3 nucleotides are TGTGCCAGCAGTTTACCCCGGGACAGGGCTGTGAACACTGAAGCTTTCTTT. The chain carries TRBV28 and TRBJ1-1; 9 bases align to TRBD1. Germline values: CDR1 MDHEN, CDR2 SYDVKM. V was clipped by 2 bases and J by 0 bases; unmatched bases: 7. The length of the CDR3 is 17 residues.